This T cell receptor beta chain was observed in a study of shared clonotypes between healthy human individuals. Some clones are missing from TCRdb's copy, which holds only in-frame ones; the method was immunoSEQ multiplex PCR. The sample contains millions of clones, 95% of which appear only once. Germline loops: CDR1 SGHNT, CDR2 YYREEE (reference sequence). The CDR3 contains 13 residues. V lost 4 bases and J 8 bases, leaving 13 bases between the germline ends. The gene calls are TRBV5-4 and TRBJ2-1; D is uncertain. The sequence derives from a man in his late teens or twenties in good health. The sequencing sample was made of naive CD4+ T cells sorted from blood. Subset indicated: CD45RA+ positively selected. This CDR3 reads CASSATPGDEQFF. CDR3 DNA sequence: TGTGCCAGCAGCGCCACTCCTGGCGATGAGCAGTTCTTC.